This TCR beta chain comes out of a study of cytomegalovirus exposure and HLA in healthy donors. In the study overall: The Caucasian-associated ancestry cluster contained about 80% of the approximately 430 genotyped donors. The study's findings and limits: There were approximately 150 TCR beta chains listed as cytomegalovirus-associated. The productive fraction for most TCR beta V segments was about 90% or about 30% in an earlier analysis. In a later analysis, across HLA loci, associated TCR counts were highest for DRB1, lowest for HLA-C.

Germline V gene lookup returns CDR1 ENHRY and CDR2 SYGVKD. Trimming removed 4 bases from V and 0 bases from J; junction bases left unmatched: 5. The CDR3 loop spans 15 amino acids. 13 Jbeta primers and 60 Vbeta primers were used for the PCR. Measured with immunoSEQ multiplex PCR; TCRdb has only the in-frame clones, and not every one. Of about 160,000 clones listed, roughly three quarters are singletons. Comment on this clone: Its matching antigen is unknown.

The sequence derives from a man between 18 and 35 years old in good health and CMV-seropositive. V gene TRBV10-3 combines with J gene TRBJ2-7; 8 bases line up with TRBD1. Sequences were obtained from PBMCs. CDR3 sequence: CAISAGTGDSYEQYF. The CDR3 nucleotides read TGTGCCATCAGTGCGGGGACAGGTGACTCCTACGAGCAGTACTTC.